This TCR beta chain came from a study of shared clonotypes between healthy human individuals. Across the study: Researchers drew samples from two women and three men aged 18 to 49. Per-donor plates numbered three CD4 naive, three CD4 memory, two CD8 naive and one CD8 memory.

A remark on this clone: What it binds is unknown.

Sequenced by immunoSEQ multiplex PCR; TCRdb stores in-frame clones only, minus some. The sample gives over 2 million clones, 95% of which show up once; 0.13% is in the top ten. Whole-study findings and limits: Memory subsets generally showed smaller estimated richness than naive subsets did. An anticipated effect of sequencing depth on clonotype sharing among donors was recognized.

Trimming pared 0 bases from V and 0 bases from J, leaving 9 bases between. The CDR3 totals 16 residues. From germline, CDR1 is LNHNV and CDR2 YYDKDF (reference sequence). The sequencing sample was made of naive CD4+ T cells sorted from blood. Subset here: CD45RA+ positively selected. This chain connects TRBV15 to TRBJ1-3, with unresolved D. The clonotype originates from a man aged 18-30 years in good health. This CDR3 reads CATSRDRDFSGNTIYF. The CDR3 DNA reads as TGTGCCACCAGCAGAGATCGCGATTTCTCTGGAAACACCATATATTTT.